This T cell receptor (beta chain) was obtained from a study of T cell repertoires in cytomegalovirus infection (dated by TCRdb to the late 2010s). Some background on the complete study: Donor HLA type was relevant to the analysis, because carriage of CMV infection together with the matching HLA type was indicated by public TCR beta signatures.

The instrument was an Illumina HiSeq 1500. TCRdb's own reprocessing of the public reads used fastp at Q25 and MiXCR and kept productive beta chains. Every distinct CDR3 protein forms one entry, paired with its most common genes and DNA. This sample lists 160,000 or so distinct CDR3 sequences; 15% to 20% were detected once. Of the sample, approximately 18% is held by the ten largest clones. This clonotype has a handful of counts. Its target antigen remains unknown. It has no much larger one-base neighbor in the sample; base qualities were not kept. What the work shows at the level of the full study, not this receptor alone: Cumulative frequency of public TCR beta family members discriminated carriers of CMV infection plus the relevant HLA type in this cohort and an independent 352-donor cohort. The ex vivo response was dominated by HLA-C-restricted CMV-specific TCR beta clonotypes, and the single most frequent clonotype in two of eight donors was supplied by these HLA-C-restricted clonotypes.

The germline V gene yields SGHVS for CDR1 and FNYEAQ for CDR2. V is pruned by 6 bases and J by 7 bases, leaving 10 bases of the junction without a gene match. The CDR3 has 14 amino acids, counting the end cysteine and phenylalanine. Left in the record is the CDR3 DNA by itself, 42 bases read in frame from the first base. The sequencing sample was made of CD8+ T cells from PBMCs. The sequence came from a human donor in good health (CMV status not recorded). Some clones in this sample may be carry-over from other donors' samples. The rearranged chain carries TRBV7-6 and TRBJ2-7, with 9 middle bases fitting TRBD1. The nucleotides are TGTGCCAGCAGTCCCGACAGGGGGTGGGGTGAGCAGTACTTC. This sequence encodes CASSPDRGWGEQYF. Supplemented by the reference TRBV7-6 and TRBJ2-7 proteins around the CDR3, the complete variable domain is GAGVSQSPRYKVTKRGQDVALRCDPISGHVSLYWYRQALGQGPEFLTYFNYEAQQDKSGLPNDRFSAERPEGSISTLTIQRTEQRDSAMYRCASSPDRGWGEQYFGPGTRLTVT.